This entry describes one T cell receptor beta chain. What it binds is unknown. The entry originates in a study of response to subunit inactivated influenza vaccine. Findings and limits, study-wide: Authors suggested that a seasonal influenza vaccination recruits few new T cells each time.

TCRdb passed the RT-PCR reads through MiXCR, listing each CDR3 protein once. The table includes 610,000 or so distinct CDR3 sequences, around 15% detected once. V dropped 3 bases and J dropped 7 bases, with 10 bases sitting between them. CDR3 length: 14 residues. CDR1 MNHEY and CDR2 SVGAGI come from the germline V gene. The rearrangement uses TRBV6-5 and TRBJ1-6; TRBD1 might be the D (6 bases). This specimen was PBMCs from blood, taken approximately 12 days after vaccination. The sequence was obtained from a man aged 45-65 years who received an inactivated influenza vaccine. The CDR3 spells CASSYLQGNSPLHF. In DNA form, the CDR3 reads TGTGCCAGCAGTTATTTGCAGGGGAATTCACCCCTCCACTTT.